Below are 11 T cell receptor beta chains sequenced from a single sample in a study of regulatory T cells in long-lasting Graves disease. Time point specified: newly diagnosed GD, antithyroid drugs for less than 3 months. After RNA was extracted from PBMCs, the TCR library was made from it. Libraries of TCR beta came from iRepertoire HTBI primers plus Arm-PCR of CDR3 regions. TCRdb analysed the multiplex PCR reads with MiXCR anew, one entry per CDR3 protein. The repertoire consists of about 440,000 distinct CDR3 sequences, with 15% to 20% occurring once and the leading ten covering about 10%. The sample was also reused in another study, on T cells in Graves' hyperthyroidism and ophthalmopathy.

The sequencing used peripheral blood mononuclear cells (PBMCs), collected at new diagnosis, from a patient treated with antithyroid drugs. The receptors were gathered from a woman aged 25-40 years with Graves disease.

V and J are TRBV30 and TRBJ2-7; TRBD2 agrees at 9 bases. V lost 5 bases to trimming and J lost 1 base; unmatched junction nucleotides: 3. The germline V gene has CDR1 GTSNPN and CDR2 SVGIG (reference sequence). This CDR3 comprises 13 residues. The CDR3 loop reads CAWAGGVSYEQYF. In DNA, the CDR3 is TGTGCCTGGGCGGGAGGGGTTTCCTACGAGCAGTACTTC.

With regard to this clonotype: Only one base separates this from a far larger clonotype, so it likely reflects a read error. The CDR3 reads CASSSWAGPKASF. The CDR3 DNA reads TGTGCCAGCAGTTCCTGGGCAGGGCCTAAGGCTTCCTTT. This chain joins TRBV28 and TRBJ2-3, with D possibly matching TRBD1 (5 bases). The V gene's germline CDR1 is MDHEN and CDR2 SYDVKM. The CDR3 runs 13 residues.

The chain combines TRBV4-1 with TRBJ2-1; 8 bases are shared with TRBD2. This CDR3 has 16 residues. Looked up from germline, CDR1 is MGHRA and CDR2 is YSYEKL. V lost 1 base to trimming and J lost 8 bases; unmatched junction nucleotides: 10. As DNA, the CDR3 is TGCGCCAGCAGCCAAGCCGCGGGACTAGGTAGTTATGAGCAGTTCTTC. Amino acids: CASSQAAGLGSYEQFF.

This clonotype was seen at least ten times. V gene TRBV7-8 combines with J gene TRBJ2-1; 7 bases fit TRBD2. Germline-derived CDR1 and CDR2 are SGHVS and FQNEAQ. Trimming at V came to 4 bases and at J to 9 bases, leaving 15 bases not matched to a gene. The CDR3 covers 16 residues. The CDR3 here is CASSSLTPAGEVEQFF. In DNA form, the CDR3 reads TGTGCCAGCAGCTCACTCACACCGGCGGGAGAGGTTGAGCAGTTCTTC.

This clonotype was counted only a few times. The chain combines TRBV20-1 with TRBJ2-3, with D possibly being TRBD2 (6 bases). The V and J ends lost 2 bases and 2 bases respectively, with 11 bases between them. The germline CDR1 and CDR2 sequences are DFQATT and SNEGSKA (reference sequence). This CDR3 spans 14 amino acids. CDR3 sequence (DNA): TGCAGTGCTAGACGGCGGGGCCACACAGATACGCAGTATTTT. As protein: CSARRRGHTDTQYF.

This clonotype has ten or more counts. The rearrangement uses TRBV6-2 or TRBV6-3 and TRBJ1-1; TRBD1 agrees at 7 bases. This CDR3 is 14 amino acids long. Germline CDR1 is MNHEY and CDR2 is SVGEGT. The ends lost 8 bases at V and 8 bases at J; junction bases unmatched: 14. For the CDR3, the DNA is TGTGCCAGCTCTCTTGGAGGACAGGCGACCGAAGCTTTCTTT. It encodes CASSLGGQATEAFF.

With respect to this clonotype: Lacking the conserved final phenylalanine or tryptophan, this CDR3 likely reflects a read error. This sequence joins TRBV29-1 and TRBJ2-2; 10 bases map to TRBD2. This CDR3 is built from 13 residues. Germline V CDR1 and CDR2: SQVTM, ANQGSEA. J lost 5 bases, V lost 7 bases, and 4 bases had no gene match. The CDR3 nucleotides read TGCAGCGCAAGCGGGAGGGGAACCGGGGAGCTGTTTCTT. Translation: CSASGRGTGELFL.

The sample holds many counts of this clonotype. The rearrangement joins TRBV11-2 to TRBJ2-1, with 7 bases identical to TRBD2. The CDR3 spans 15 residues. V lost 8 bases to trimming and J lost 0 bases; unmatched junction nucleotides: 7. Looked up from germline, CDR1 is SGHAT and CDR2 is FQNNGV. In DNA form, the CDR3 reads TGTGCCAGCTGGGGGGGAGGCCTCTCCTACAATGAGCAGTTCTTC. Encoded protein: CASWGGGLSYNEQFF. Combining the CDR3 with reference TRBV11-2 and TRBJ2-1 gives the whole variable domain EAGVAQSPRYKIIEKRQSVAFWCNPISGHATLYWYQQILGQGPKLLIQFQNNGVVDDSQLPKDRFSAERLKGVDSTLKIQPAKLEDSAVYLCASWGGGLSYNEQFFGPGTRLTVL.

This clonotype was counted at least ten times. The chain is built from TRBV28 and TRBJ1-1; 8 nucleotides line up with TRBD1. This CDR3 comprises 14 residues. Trimming took 7 bases from V and 6 from J; bases not matched to a gene: 10. The germline CDR1 and CDR2 sequences are MDHEN and SYDVKM. Written as DNA, the CDR3 is TGTGCCAGCACCCCCCAGGACAGGGCTGCTGAAGCTTTCTTT. Encoded protein: CASTPQDRAAEAFF.

In this sample, this clonotype turned up many times. J is TRBJ1-1 and V is TRBV20-1; no reliable D call. Per the germline V gene, CDR1 is DFQATT and CDR2 is SNEGSKA (reference sequence). The ends were cut back, 3 bases at V and 0 bases at J, with 14 bases in the middle. CDR3 length: 15 amino acids. The CDR3 coding sequence is TGCAGTGCTAGGTCGGGCCAAGGACTGAACACTGAAGCTTTCTTT. Translation: CSARSGQGLNTEAFF.

This clonotype was detected ten times or more. The chain recombines TRBV5-1 with TRBJ1-1, with D perhaps TRBD1 (5 bases). The germline V and J ends were trimmed by 2 bases and 5 bases, with 16 bases remaining between them. Per the germline V gene, CDR1 is SGHRS and CDR2 is YFSETQ. There are 15 residues in the CDR3. As DNA, the CDR3 is TGCGCCAGCAGCTTTTCGGGGTTTGGGACGACTGAAGCTTTCTTT. This sequence encodes CASSFSGFGTTEAFF.